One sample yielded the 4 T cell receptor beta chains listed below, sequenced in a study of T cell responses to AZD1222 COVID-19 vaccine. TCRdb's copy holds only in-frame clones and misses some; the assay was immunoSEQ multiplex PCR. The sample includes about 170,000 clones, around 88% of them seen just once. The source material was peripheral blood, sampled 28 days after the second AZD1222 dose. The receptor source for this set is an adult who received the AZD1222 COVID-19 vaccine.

The CDR3 DNA is TGTGCCAGCAGCTTGCCCCCCAGGGACAGGGGGGGGATGAACACTGAAGCTTTCTTT. The encoded protein is CASSLPPRDRGGMNTEAFF. V usage is TRBV7-7 and J usage is TRBJ1-1; 11 bases are a match to TRBD1. V was clipped by 3 bases and J by 0 bases; unmatched bases: 12. This CDR3 has 19 amino acids. From germline, CDR1 is SSHAT and CDR2 FNYEAQ (reference sequence).

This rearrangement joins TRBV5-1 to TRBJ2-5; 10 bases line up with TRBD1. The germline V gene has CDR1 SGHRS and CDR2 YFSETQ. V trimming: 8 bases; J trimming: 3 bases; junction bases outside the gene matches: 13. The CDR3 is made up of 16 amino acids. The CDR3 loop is CASCRMGQGREETQYF. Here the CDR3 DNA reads TGCGCCAGTTGCCGCATGGGACAGGGGAGGGAAGAGACCCAGTACTTC.

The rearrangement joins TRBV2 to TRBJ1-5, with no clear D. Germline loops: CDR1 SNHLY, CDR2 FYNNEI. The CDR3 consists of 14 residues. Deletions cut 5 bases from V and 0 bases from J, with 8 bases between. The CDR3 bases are TGTGCCAGCAGTTCCGACGGTAGCAATCAGCCCCAGCATTTT. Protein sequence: CASSSDGSNQPQHF.

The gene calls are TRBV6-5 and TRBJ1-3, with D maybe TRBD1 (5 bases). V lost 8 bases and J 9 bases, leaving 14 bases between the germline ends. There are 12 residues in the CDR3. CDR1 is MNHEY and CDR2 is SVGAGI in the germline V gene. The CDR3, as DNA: TGTGCCAGCTACGGACAACCGCTCACCATATATTTT. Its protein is CASYGQPLTIYF.